This TCR beta chain was identified in a study of Graves' ophthalmopathy and Graves' hyperthyroidism. Amplifying from RNA transcripts, the study obtained TCR beta CDR3 regions. Second-round multiplex PCR came after first-round RT-PCR with HTBI primers. TCRdb passed the multiplex PCR reads through MiXCR, listing each CDR3 protein once. This sample carries about 480,000 distinct CDR3 sequences, approximately 15% of them seen once, and the ten largest clones take more than 8.5%. This clonotype showed up many times. CDR1 and CDR2 from the germline V gene are SEHNR and FQNEAQ (reference sequence). The length of the CDR3 is 10 residues. Out of roughly 9.3 ml of fresh peripheral blood, PBMCs were obtained.

The chain combines TRBV7-9 with TRBJ2-2; no firm D call. The sequenced sample was blood. The receptor was isolated from a woman in her 30s with Graves' ophthalmopathy. CDR3 DNA: TGTGCGGGCGTCACCGGGGAGCTGTTTTTT. It encodes CAGVTGELFF.